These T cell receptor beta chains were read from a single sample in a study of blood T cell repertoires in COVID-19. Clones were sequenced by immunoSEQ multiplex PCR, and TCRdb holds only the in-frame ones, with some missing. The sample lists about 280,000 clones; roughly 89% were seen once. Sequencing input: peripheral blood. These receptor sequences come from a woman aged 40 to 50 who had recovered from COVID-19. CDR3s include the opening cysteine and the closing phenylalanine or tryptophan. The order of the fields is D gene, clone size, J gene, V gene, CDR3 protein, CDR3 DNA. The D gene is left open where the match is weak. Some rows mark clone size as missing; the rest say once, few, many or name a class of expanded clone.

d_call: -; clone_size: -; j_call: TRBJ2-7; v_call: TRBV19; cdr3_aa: CASSIGGPPSYEQYF; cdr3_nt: TGTGCCAGTAGTATAGGAGGGCCACCCTCCTACGAGCAGTACTTC
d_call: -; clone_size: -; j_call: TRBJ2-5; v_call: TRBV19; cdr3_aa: CASSIKMGAETQYF; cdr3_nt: TGTGCCAGTAGTATAAAGATGGGGGCGGAGACCCAGTACTTC
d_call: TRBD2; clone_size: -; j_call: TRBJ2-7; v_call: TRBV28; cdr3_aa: CASSPAGGPRNEQYF; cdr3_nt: TGTGCCAGCAGCCCAGCGGGAGGGCCGCGCAACGAGCAGTACTTC
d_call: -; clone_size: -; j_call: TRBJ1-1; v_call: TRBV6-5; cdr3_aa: CALSRGAMNTEAFF; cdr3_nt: TGTGCCTTATCACGGGGGGCCATGAACACTGAAGCTTTCTTT
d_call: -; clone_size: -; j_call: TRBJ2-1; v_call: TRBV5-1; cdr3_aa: CASSLVLGEQFF; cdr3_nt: TGCGCCAGCAGCTTGGTACTAGGGGAGCAGTTCTTC
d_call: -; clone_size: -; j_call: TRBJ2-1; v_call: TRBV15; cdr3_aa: CATGRDSYGGNEQFF; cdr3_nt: TGTGCCACCGGCCGGGACTCCTACGGGGGCAATGAGCAGTTCTTC
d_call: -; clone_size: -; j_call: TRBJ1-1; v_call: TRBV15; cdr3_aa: CATSANQGTRTEAFF; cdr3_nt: TGTGCCACCAGCGCCAATCAGGGTACGAGGACTGAAGCTTTCTTT
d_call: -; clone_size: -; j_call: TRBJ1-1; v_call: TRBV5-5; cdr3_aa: CASSLGGNTEAFF; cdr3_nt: TGTGCCAGCAGCTTGGGCGGGAACACTGAAGCTTTCTTT
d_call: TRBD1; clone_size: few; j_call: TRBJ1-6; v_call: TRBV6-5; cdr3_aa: CASSRDSHNSPLHF; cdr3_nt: TGTGCCAGCAGCAGGGACAGCCATAATTCACCCCTCCACTTT
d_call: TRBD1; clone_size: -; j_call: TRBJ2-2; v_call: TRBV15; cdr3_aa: CATSRGPQGAGGELFF; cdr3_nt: TGTGCCACCAGCAGAGGCCCCCAGGGGGCGGGCGGGGAGCTGTTTTTT
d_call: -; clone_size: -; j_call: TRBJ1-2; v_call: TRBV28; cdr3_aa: CASSSRVYGYTF; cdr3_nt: TGTGCCAGCAGTTCCAGGGTCTATGGCTACACCTTC
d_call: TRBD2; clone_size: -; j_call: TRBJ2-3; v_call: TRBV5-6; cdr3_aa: CASSTGSGRATDTQYF; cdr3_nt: TGTGCCAGCAGCACCGGGAGCGGGAGGGCCACAGATACGCAGTATTTT
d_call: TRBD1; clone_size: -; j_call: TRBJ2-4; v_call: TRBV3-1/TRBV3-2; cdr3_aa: CASSQTTPGQGTNIQYF; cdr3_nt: TGTGCCAGCAGCCAAACCACCCCGGGACAGGGAACAAACATTCAGTACTTC
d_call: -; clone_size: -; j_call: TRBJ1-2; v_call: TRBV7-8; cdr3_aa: CASSLMQGSGGYTF; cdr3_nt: TGTGCCAGCAGCTTAATGCAGGGATCCGGTGGCTACACCTTC
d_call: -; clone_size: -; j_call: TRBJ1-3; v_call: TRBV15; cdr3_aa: CATSNVNVGASGNTIYF; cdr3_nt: TGTGCCACGTCCAACGTCAACGTGGGGGCGTCCGGAAACACCATATATTTT
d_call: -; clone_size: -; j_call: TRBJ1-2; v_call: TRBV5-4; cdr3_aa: CASRYGGTKNYGYTF; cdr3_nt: TGTGCCAGCCGCTATGGTGGGACTAAAAACTATGGCTACACCTTC
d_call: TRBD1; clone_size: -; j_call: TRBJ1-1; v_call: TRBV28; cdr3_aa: CASRRFGTGATEAFF; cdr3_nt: TGTGCCAGCCGAAGGTTTGGGACAGGGGCCACTGAAGCTTTCTTT
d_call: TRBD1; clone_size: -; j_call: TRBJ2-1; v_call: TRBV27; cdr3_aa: CASGEQGQGSRFF; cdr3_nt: TGTGCCAGCGGAGAGCAAGGACAGGGGTCTAGGTTCTTC
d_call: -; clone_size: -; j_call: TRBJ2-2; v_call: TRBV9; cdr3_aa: CASSVSGLRTGELFF; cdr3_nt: TGTGCCAGCAGCGTATCAGGGTTAAGGACCGGGGAGCTGTTTTTT
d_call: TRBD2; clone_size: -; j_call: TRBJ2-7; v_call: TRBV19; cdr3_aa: CASSIEGTSGISYEQYF; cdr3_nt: TGTGCCAGTAGTATAGAAGGAACTAGCGGTATTTCCTACGAGCAGTACTTC
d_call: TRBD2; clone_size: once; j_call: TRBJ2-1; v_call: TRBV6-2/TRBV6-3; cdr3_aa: CASSRGYRTSHNEQFF; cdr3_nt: TGTGCCAGCAGTAGGGGCTATAGGACTAGCCACAATGAGCAGTTCTTC
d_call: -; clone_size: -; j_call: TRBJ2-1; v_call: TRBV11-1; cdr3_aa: CASSQDQTGLEQFF; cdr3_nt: TGTGCCAGCAGTCAGGATCAAACTGGCTTAGAGCAGTTCTTC
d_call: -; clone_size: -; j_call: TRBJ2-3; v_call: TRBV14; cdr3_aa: CASSPVIRTDTQYF; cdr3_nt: TGTGCCAGCAGCCCCGTAATCCGCACAGATACGCAGTATTTT
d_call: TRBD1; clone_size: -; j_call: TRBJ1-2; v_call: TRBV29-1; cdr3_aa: CSVARGTGGFYGYTF; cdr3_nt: TGCAGCGTCGCTAGGGGGACAGGGGGCTTCTATGGCTACACCTTC
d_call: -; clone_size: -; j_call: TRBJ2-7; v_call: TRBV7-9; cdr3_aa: CASSRENRYEQYF; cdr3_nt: TGTGCCAGTTCGAGGGAGAACCGCTACGAGCAGTACTTC
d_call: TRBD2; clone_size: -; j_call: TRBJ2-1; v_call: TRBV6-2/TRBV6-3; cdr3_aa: CASSYTGTNNEQFF; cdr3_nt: TGTGCCAGCAGTTACACCGGGACTAATAATGAGCAGTTCTTC
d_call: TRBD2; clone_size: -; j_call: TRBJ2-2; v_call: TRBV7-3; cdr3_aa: CASSFSSGRGTGELFF; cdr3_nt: TGTGCCAGCAGCTTCTCGAGCGGGAGAGGCACCGGGGAGCTGTTTTTT
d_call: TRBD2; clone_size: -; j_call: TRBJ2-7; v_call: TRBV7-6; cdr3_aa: CASSLGQGDYTLYEQYF; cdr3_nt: TGTGCCAGCAGCTTAGGCCAAGGGGACTATACCCTGTACGAGCAGTACTTC
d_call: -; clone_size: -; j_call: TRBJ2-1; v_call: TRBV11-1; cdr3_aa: CASSLEVSNYNEQFF; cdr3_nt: TGTGCCAGCAGCTTAGAAGTCTCTAACTACAATGAGCAGTTCTTC
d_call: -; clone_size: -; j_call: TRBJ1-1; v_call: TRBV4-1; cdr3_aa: CASSQVGAGEAFF; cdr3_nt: TGCGCCAGCAGCCAAGTGGGGGCAGGTGAAGCTTTCTTT
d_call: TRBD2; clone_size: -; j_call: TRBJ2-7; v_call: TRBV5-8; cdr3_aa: CASSLGLALYEQYF; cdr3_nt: TGTGCCAGCAGCCTCGGACTAGCGCTCTACGAGCAGTACTTC
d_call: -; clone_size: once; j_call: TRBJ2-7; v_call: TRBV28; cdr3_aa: CASRQTGKAYEQYF; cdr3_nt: TGTGCCAGCAGGCAAACCGGGAAGGCCTACGAGCAGTACTTC
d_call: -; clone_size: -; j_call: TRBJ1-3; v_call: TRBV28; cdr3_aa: CASSSKLVPGNTIYF; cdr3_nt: TGTGCCAGCAGTTCCAAACTAGTCCCCGGGAACACCATATATTTT
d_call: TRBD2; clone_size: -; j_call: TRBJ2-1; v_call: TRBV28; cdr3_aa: CASSFISGNHNEQFF; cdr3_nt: TGTGCCAGCAGTTTTATTAGCGGGAACCACAATGAGCAGTTCTTC
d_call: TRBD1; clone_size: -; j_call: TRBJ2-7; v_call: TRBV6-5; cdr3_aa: CASSGTGGPYEQYF; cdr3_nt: TGTGCCAGCAGCGGAACAGGGGGCCCCTACGAGCAGTACTTC
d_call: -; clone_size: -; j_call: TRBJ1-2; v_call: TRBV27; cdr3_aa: CASSLSGGWAYGYTF; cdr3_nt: TGTGCCAGCAGTTTATCCGGGGGTTGGGCCTATGGCTACACCTTC
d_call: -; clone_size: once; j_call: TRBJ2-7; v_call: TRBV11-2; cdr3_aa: CASTPSQGYEQYF; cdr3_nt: TGTGCCAGCACCCCGTCACAGGGCTACGAGCAGTACTTC
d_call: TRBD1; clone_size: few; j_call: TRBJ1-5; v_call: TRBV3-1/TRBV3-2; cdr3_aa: CASSQGPVRGGLSNQPQHF; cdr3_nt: TGTGCCAGCAGCCAAGGCCCTGTACGAGGGGGCTTGAGCAATCAGCCCCAGCATTTT